Sequencing of this T cell receptor (beta chain) was carried out in a study of blood T cell repertoires in COVID-19. The CDR3 extends over 18 amino acids. With 1 base clipped from V and 5 bases from J, the junction kept 9 bases outside the gene matches. This clone has only one observation. The protocol was immunoSEQ multiplex PCR, while the TCRdb copy is restricted to in-frame clones and leaves out a portion. The sample has roughly 150,000 clones, around 87% seen once; the top ten hold 15%. This clonotype was sampled from a woman in her forties with acute or convalescent COVID-19. J is TRBJ2-2 and V is TRBV23-1, with TRBD1 matching 11 bases. TRBV23-1 is an ORF for which the function is uncertain. Sample: peripheral blood. CDR3 sequence (DNA): TGCGCCAGCAGTCAATATCTTTGGACAGGGGGCGCGACCGGGGAGCTGTTTTTT. Translating gives CASSQYLWTGGATGELFF.